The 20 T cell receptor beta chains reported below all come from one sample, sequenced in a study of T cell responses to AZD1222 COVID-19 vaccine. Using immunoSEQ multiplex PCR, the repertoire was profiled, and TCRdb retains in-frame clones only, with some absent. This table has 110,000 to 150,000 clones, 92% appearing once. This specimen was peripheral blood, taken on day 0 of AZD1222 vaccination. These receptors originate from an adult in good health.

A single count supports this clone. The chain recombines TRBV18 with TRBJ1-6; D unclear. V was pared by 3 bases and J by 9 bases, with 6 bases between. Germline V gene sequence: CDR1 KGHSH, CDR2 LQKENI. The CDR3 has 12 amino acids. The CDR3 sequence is CASSPIGSPLHF. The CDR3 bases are TGTGCCAGCTCACCCATCGGTTCACCCCTCCACTTT.

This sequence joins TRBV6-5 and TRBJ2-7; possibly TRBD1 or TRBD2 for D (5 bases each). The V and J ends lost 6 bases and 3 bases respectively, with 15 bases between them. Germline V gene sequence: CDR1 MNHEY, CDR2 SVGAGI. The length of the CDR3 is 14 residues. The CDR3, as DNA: TGTGCCAGCAGAACCGGGACGGAAAGCTACGAGCAGTACTTC. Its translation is CASRTGTESYEQYF.

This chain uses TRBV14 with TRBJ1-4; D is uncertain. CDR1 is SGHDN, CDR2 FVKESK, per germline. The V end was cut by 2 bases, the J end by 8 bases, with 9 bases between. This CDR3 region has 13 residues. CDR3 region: CASSQFLGEKLFF. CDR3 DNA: TGTGCCAGCAGCCAATTTCTCGGAGAAAAACTGTTTTTT.

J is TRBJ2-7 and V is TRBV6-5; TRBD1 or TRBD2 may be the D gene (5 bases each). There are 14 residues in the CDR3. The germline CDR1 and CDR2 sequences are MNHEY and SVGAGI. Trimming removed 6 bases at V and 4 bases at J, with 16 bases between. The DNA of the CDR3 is TGTGCCAGCAGCCCCGGCGGAGAGGGGTACGAGCAGTACTTC. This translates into CASSPGGEGYEQYF.

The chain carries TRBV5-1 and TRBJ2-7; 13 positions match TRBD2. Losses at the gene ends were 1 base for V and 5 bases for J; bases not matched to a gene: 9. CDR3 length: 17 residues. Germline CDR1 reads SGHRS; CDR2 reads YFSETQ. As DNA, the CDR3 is TGCGCCAGCAGCTTGTTACCCGAGACTAGCGGGAGGAACGAGCAGTACTTC. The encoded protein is CASSLLPETSGRNEQYF.

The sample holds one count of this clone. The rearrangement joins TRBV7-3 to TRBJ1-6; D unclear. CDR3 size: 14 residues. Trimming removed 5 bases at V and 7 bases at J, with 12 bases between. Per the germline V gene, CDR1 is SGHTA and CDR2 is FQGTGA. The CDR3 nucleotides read TGTGCCAGCAGCGCCAAGGGTAGGAATTCACCCCTCCACTTT. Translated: CASSAKGRNSPLHF. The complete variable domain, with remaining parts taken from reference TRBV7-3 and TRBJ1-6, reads GAGVSQTPSNKVTEKGKYVELRCDPISGHTALYWYRQSLGQGPEFLIYFQGTGAADDSGLPNDRFFAVRPEGSVSTLKIQRTERGDSAVYLCASSAKGRNSPLHFGNGTRLTVT.

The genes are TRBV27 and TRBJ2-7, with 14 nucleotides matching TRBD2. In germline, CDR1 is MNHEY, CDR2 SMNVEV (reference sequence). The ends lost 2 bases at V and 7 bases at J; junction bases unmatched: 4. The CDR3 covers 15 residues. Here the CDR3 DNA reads TGTGCCAGCAGTTTAACGGGACTAGCGGGAGTTGAGCAGTACTTC. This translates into CASSLTGLAGVEQYF.

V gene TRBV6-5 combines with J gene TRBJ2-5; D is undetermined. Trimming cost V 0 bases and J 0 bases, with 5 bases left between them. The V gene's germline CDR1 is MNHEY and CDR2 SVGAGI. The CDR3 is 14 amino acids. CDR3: CASSYSAYQETQYF. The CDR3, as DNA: TGTGCCAGCAGTTACTCGGCGTACCAAGAGACCCAGTACTTC.

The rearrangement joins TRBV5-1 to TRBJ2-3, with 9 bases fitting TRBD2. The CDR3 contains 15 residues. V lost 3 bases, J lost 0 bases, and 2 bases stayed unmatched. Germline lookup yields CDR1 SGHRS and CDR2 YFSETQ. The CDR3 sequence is CASSSSGTSTDTQYF. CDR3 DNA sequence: TGCGCCAGCAGCTCTAGCGGGACTAGCACAGATACGCAGTATTTT. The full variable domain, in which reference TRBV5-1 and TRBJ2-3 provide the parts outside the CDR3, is KAGVTQTPRYLIKTRGQQVTLSCSPISGHRSVSWYQQTPGQGLQFLFEYFSETQRNKGNFPGRFSGRQFSNSRSEMNVSTLELGDSALYLCASSSSGTSTDTQYFGPGTRLTVL.

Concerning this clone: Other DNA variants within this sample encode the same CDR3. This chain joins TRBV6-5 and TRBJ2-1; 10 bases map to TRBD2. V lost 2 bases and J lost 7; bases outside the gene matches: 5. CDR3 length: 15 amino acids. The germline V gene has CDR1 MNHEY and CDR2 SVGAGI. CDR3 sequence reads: CASSYGLAGVNEQFF. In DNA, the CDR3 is TGTGCCAGCAGTTACGGTCTAGCGGGAGTTAATGAGCAGTTCTTC.

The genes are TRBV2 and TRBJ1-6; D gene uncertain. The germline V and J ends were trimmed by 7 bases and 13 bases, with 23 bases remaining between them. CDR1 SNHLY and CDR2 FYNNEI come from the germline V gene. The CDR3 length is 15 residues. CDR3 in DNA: TGTGCCAGCACGATGATGGGGAGCACCGCGGCCCCCCTCCACTTT. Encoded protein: CASTMMGSTAAPLHF. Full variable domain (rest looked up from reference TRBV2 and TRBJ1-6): EPEVTQTPSHQVTQMGQEVILRCVPISNHLYFYWYRQILGQKVEFLVSFYNNEISEKSEIFDDQFSVERPDGSNFTLKIRSTKLEDSAMYFCASTMMGSTAAPLHFGNGTRLTVT.

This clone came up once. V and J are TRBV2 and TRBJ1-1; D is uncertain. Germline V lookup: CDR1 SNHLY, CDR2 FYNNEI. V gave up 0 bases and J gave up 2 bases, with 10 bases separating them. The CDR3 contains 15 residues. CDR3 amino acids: CASSEAPVPNTEAFF. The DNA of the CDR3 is TGTGCCAGCAGTGAAGCGCCGGTCCCTAACACTGAAGCTTTCTTT.

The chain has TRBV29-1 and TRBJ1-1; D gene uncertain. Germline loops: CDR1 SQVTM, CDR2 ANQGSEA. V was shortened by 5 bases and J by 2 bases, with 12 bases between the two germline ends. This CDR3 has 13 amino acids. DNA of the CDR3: TGCAGCGTTACGACCAGAACTAACACTGAAGCTTTCTTT. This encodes CSVTTRTNTEAFF.

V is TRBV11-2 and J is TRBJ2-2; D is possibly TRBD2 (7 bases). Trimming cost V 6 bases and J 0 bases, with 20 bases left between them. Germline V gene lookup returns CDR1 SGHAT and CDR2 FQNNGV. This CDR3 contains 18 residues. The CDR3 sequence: CASRTWGREIANTGELFF. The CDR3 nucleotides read TGTGCCAGCAGGACCTGGGGGCGGGAGATCGCGAACACCGGGGAGCTGTTTTTT.

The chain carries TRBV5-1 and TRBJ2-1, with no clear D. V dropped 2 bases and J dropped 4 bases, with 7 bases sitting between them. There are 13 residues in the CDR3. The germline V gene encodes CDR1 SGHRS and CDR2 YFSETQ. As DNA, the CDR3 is TGCGCCAGCAGCTTAGAGATTTACAATGAGCAGTTCTTC. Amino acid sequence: CASSLEIYNEQFF.

CDR3 in amino acids: CASSQSGQEYYGYTF. CDR3 bases: TGCGCCAGCAGCCAAAGTGGACAGGAATACTATGGCTACACCTTC. V and J are TRBV4-1 and TRBJ1-2; 7 bases are a match to TRBD1. CDR3 length: 15 residues. Trimming cost V 2 bases and J 3 bases; bases outside gene matches: 6. Germline V gives CDR1 MGHRA, CDR2 YSYEKL.

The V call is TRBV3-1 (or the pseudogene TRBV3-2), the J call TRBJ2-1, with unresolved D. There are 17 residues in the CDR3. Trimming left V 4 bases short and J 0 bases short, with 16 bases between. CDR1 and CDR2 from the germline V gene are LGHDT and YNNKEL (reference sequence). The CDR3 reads CASSRLTGGSSYNEQFF. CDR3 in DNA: TGTGCCAGCAGCCGACTGACTGGTGGAAGCTCCTACAATGAGCAGTTCTTC.

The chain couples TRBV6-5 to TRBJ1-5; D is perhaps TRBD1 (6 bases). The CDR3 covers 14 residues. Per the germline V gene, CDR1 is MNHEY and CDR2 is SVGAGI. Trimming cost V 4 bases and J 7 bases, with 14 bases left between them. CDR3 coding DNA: TGTGCCAGCAGTTCACAGGGAGGGCACCAGCCCCAGCATTTT. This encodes CASSSQGGHQPQHF.

The CDR3 loop is CATSASGIGGYTF. CDR3 nucleotides: TGTGCCACCAGTGCATCCGGGATTGGAGGCTACACCTTC. V gene TRBV24-1 combines with J gene TRBJ1-2; D is uncertain. V lost 5 bases and J lost 8, with 14 bases in between. Germline CDR1 is KGHDR and CDR2 is SFDVKD. CDR3 size: 13 residues.

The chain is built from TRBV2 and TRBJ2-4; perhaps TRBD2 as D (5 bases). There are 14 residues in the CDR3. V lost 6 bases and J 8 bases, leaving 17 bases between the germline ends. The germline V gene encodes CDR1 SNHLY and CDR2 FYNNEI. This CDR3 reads CASRDTSEVDIQYF. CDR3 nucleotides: TGTGCCAGCAGGGATACTAGTGAGGTGGACATTCAGTACTTC.